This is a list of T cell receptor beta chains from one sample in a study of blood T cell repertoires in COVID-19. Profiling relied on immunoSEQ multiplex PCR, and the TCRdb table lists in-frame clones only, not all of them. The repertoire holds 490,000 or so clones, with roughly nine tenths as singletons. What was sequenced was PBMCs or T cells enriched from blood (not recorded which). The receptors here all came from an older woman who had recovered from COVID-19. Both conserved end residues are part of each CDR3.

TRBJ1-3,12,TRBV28,CASSLEGNTIYF
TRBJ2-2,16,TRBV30,CAWGPGLAGFTGELFF
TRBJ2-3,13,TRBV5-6,CASSLGGADTQYF
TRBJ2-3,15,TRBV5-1,CASSLAGSFTDTQYF
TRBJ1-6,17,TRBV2,CASRKRQGAFYNSPLHF
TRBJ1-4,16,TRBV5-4,CASSLDAGRTNEKLFF
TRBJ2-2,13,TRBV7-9,CATGRVDTGELFF
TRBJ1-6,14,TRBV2,CASKLEGGNSPLHF
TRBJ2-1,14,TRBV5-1,CASTRTSGDNEQFF
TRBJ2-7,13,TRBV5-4,CASSPGLPYEQYF
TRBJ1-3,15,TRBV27,CASSFTGLSGNTIYF
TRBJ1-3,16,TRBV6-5,CASSYGFRGRRNTIYF
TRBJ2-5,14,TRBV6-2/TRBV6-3,CASSYTGRYETQYF
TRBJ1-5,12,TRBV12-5,CASGEGGQPQHF
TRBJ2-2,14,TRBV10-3,CAAGGGIGTGELFF
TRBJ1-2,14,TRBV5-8,CASSPGQYLYGYTF
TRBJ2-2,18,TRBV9,CASSHRTGDVSNTGELFF
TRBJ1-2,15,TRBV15,CATSIQGSEENGYTF